This T cell receptor beta chain was recovered during a study of blood T cells in healthy people across ages. About the study: Template switching captured about one barcoded beta molecule per two T cells. Whole-study results and caveats: Relative to aged donors, long-lived donors carried more naive CD4+ cells and displayed higher diversity. Significant beta diversity loss was already apparent by age approximately 37, declining roughly linearly.

CDR3 length: 16 residues. Germline assignment: CDR1 SGHTA and CDR2 FQGNSA. V trimming: 5 bases; J trimming: 3 bases; junction bases outside the gene matches: 8. The authors ran a second PCR of about 6 to 12 cycles using a sample-barcoded 5' primer and a J-beta primer mix. TCRdb re-called the 5' RACE reads with MiXCR, one entry per CDR3 protein. The sample lists hundreds of thousands of distinct CDR3 sequences, around 38% occurring once. This clonotype has a handful of counts. Its target is unknown. This chain links TRBV7-2 with TRBJ2-3, with 10 nucleotides matching TRBD2. The specimen sequenced was blood. The sequence was obtained from an elderly man in good health. DNA of the CDR3: TGTGCCAGCAGCCTCCAGACTAGCGGGCTAACAGATACGCAGTATTTT. Encoded protein: CASSLQTSGLTDTQYF.